A single sample gave rise to the 29 T cell receptor beta chains below, sequenced in a study of blood T cell repertoires in COVID-19. Method: immunoSEQ multiplex PCR; TCRdb's copy keeps in-frame clones and lacks some. The data hold over 90,000 clones, with around 88% observed a single time. Sequencing was done on a sample of peripheral blood. The receptors here all came from a human donor in a cohort sampled during active COVID-19.

This clone was detected only once. The chain is built from TRBV5-6 and TRBJ1-2; 9 bases are a match to TRBD1. V lost 4 bases, J lost 6 bases, and 7 bases stayed unmatched. Per germline, CDR1 SGHDT and CDR2 YYEEEE. The CDR3 loop spans 14 amino acids. The CDR3, as DNA: TGTGCCAGCAGCCCCGATGGGGACAGGGATGGCTACACCTTC. Translation: CASSPDGDRDGYTF.

The chain carries TRBV7-2 and TRBJ2-4; 8 bases align to TRBD1. CDR3 length: 20 residues. After removal of 0 bases from V and 0 bases from J, the junction contained 13 bases not matched to a gene. Germline values: CDR1 SGHTA, CDR2 FQGNSA. The CDR3 reads CASSLALGQGTNLAKNIQYF. The CDR3 DNA sequence: TGTGCCAGCAGCTTAGCTCTCGGACAGGGTACCAATCTAGCCAAAAACATTCAGTACTTC.

Comments on this clone: The sample has other DNA sequences that encode this CDR3 too. The V call is TRBV5-1, the J call TRBJ1-2, with D tentatively TRBD1 (6 bases). This CDR3 comprises 14 residues. The germline V gene encodes CDR1 SGHRS and CDR2 YFSETQ. V dropped 3 bases and J dropped 2 bases, with 11 bases sitting between them. The chain's CDR3 is CASSSGQTNYGYTF. The CDR3 DNA sequence: TGCGCCAGCAGCTCAGGACAGACCAACTATGGCTACACCTTC.

The V and J genes are TRBV7-8 and TRBJ2-2, with D perhaps matching TRBD1 (5 bases). Germline assignment: CDR1 SGHVS and CDR2 FQNEAQ. The CDR3 is made up of 17 amino acids. V lost 6 bases, J lost 0 bases, and 17 bases lay in between. CDR3 nucleotides: TGTGCCAGCAGTCAAAGTAGCACAGGAGCGAACACCGGGGAGCTGTTTTTT. It encodes CASSQSSTGANTGELFF.

The chain has TRBV5-8 and TRBJ1-2, with TRBD1 as a possible D gene (5 bases). The ends were cut back, 0 bases at V and 4 bases at J, with 19 bases in the middle. The V gene's germline CDR1 is SGHTS and CDR2 YDEGEE. CDR3 length: 17 residues. The CDR3 DNA reads TGTGCCAGCAGCTTGGGCGTGTCGACAGTTGGTAGCTATGGCTACACCTTC. It translates to CASSLGVSTVGSYGYTF.

The CDR3, as DNA: TGTGCCAGCAGCTGGGGACAGGCGGCGAACACTGAAGCTTTCTTT. It specifies CASSWGQAANTEAFF. This chain joins TRBV7-8 and TRBJ1-1, with 8 bases lining up with TRBD1. The V gene's germline CDR1 is SGHVS and CDR2 FQNEAQ. The V gene end was trimmed by 4 bases and the J gene end by 1 base; junction bases not matched to a gene: 5. The CDR3 sequence is 15 residues long.

The chain is built from TRBV6-6 and TRBJ1-5; maybe TRBD1 (5 bases). The CDR3 spans 15 residues. CDR1 MNHNY and CDR2 SVGAGI come from the germline V gene (reference sequence). Trimming stripped 3 bases from V and 3 bases from J, with 12 bases between. The DNA of the CDR3 is TGTGCCAGCAGTTATTCGCGACAGACCAATCAGCCCCAGCATTTT. Residues: CASSYSRQTNQPQHF.

V usage is TRBV2 and J usage is TRBJ1-5; D is undetermined. The CDR3 sequence is 16 residues long. V was clipped by 1 base and J by 3 bases, with 13 bases between them. Germline CDR1 SNHLY, CDR2 FYNNEI. The CDR3 loop is CASSEGAGILNQPQHF. For the CDR3, the DNA is TGTGCCAGCAGTGAAGGAGCGGGGATCCTCAATCAGCCCCAGCATTTT.

A few counts support this clone. CDR3 sequence (DNA): TGTGCCAGCTCACTCCTGGGGCAGGGGAAAAACTATGGCTACACCTTC. Amino acid sequence: CASSLLGQGKNYGYTF. The chain is built from TRBV18 and TRBJ1-2; a possible D gene is TRBD1 (6 bases). Germline values: CDR1 KGHSH, CDR2 LQKENI. CDR3 length equals 16 residues. The V gene lost 4 bases and the J gene lost 2 bases, with 17 bases spanning the gap.

This sequence joins TRBV19 and TRBJ2-3, with TRBD2 matching 10 bases. CDR1 is LNHDA, CDR2 SQIVND, per germline (reference sequence). J was trimmed by 6 bases and V by 7 bases; bases with no gene match: 13. The CDR3 covers 16 residues. CDR3 protein: CASTPRSGRAGDTQYF. For the CDR3, the DNA is TGTGCCAGTACCCCCCGGAGCGGGAGGGCAGGGGATACGCAGTATTTT.

This clone was counted only a few times. The CDR3 bases are TGTGCCAGCAGCTCCCAGGGTCTGAGCTACACCTTC. Its protein is CASSSQGLSYTF. V gene TRBV6-5 combines with J gene TRBJ1-2; possibly TRBD1 for D (5 bases). V was clipped by 6 bases and J by 9 bases, with 14 bases between them. Per germline, CDR1 MNHEY and CDR2 SVGAGI. The CDR3 runs 12 residues.

The J gene is TRBJ1-1, the V gene TRBV11-1; D gene unclear. CDR1 is SGHAT, CDR2 FQDESV, per germline (reference sequence). The CDR3 runs 15 residues. V was shortened by 3 bases and J by 5 bases, with 16 bases between the two germline ends. Here the CDR3 DNA reads TGTGCCAGCAGCTTGCGGGCTAGCGTCCCGACTGAAGCTTTCTTT. This translates into CASSLRASVPTEAFF.

V is TRBV19 and J is TRBJ1-4; D is perhaps TRBD1 (5 bases). Germline assignment: CDR1 LNHDA and CDR2 SQIVND (reference sequence). The V gene lost 2 bases and the J gene lost 8 bases, with 15 bases spanning the gap. The CDR3 is 15 residues long. CDR3 in DNA: TGTGCCAGTAGTATAATCGGCCAGGGAAGAGAAAAACTGTTTTTT. It is translated as CASSIIGQGREKLFF.

In this sample, this clone turned up once. The rearrangement uses TRBV5-1 and TRBJ2-7, with D maybe TRBD2 (5 bases). Germline CDR1 and CDR2: SGHRS and YFSETQ. The CDR3 runs 14 residues. The V gene lost 7 bases and the J gene lost 2 bases, with 16 bases spanning the gap. CDR3 sequence: CASYEEGVAYEQYF. For the CDR3, the DNA is TGCGCCAGCTACGAAGAGGGTGTCGCCTACGAGCAGTACTTC. Filled out from reference TRBV5-1 and TRBJ2-7, the complete variable domain reads KAGVTQTPRYLIKTRGQQVTLSCSPISGHRSVSWYQQTPGQGLQFLFEYFSETQRNKGNFPGRFSGRQFSNSRSEMNVSTLELGDSALYLCASYEEGVAYEQYFGPGTRLTVT.

This rearrangement joins TRBV5-1 to TRBJ2-1; D is possibly TRBD2 (6 bases). The CDR3 is 16 residues long. Germline V gene sequence: CDR1 SGHRS, CDR2 YFSETQ. V lost 1 base, J lost 0 bases, and 11 bases lay in between. CDR3 DNA sequence: TGCGCCAGCAGCTTGACGGGGGATAGCTCCTACAATGAGCAGTTCTTC. Amino acids: CASSLTGDSSYNEQFF.

In its sample, this clone was seen a few times. The J gene is TRBJ1-2, the V gene TRBV4-1; D perhaps matches TRBD1 (5 bases). The V end lost 0 bases, the J end lost 6 bases, and 11 bases lay between the germline ends. This CDR3 is built from 14 residues. Per germline, CDR1 MGHRA and CDR2 YSYEKL. Written as DNA, the CDR3 is TGCGCCAGCAGCCAAGACAGGGAGGTGGATGGCTACACCTTC. This encodes CASSQDREVDGYTF.

Regarding this clone: Compared with germline, one end of the junction differs, possibly owing to a read error. This sequence joins TRBV27 and TRBJ1-2; 8 bases align to TRBD1. Germline CDR1 MNHEY, CDR2 SMNVEV (reference sequence). The CDR3 contains 15 residues. DNA of the CDR3: TGTGCCAGCAGTCTATCCGGACAGGGACCTAATGGCTACACCTTC. Protein sequence: CASSLSGQGPNGYTF.

The CDR3 sequence: CASRRGETATEAFF. In DNA form, the CDR3 reads TGTGCCAGCCGGAGGGGTGAGACTGCCACTGAAGCTTTCTTT. The rearrangement uses TRBV27 and TRBJ1-1; perhaps TRBD1 as D (5 bases). Germline CDR1 is MNHEY and CDR2 is SMNVEV (reference sequence). The V end was cut by 8 bases, the J end by 4 bases, with 17 bases between. The CDR3 has 14 amino acids.

V usage is TRBV7-3 and J usage is TRBJ2-5, with TRBD2 matching 13 bases. J lost 9 bases, V lost 4 bases, and 11 bases had no gene match. This CDR3 is 16 amino acids long. Germline V gives CDR1 SGHTA, CDR2 FQGTGA. CDR3 region: CASSYQGTSGAEAQYF. In nucleotides, the CDR3 is TGTGCCAGCAGCTATCAGGGGACTAGCGGGGCGGAGGCCCAGTACTTC.

V and J are TRBV7-2 and TRBJ1-5; maybe TRBD1 (6 bases). The V gene lost 4 bases and the J gene lost 5 bases, with 9 bases spanning the gap. CDR1 is SGHTA, CDR2 FQGNSA, per germline. The CDR3 is made up of 13 amino acids. The CDR3 DNA is TGTGCCAGCAGCTACAACAGGGATCAGCCCCAGCATTTT. Residues: CASSYNRDQPQHF. The entire variable domain, with the rest obtained from reference TRBV7-2 and TRBJ1-5, is as follows: GAGVSQSPSNKVTEKGKDVELRCDPISGHTALYWYRQSLGQGLEFLIYFQGNSAPDKSGLPSDRFSAERTGGSVSTLTIQRTQQEDSAVYLCASSYNRDQPQHFGDGTRLSIL.

The chain links TRBV30 to TRBJ1-2, with unresolved D. The CDR3 spans 12 residues. Trimming took off 1 base at V and 8 bases at J, with 11 bases between the two ends. From germline, CDR1 is GTSNPN and CDR2 SVGIG (reference sequence). In DNA form, the CDR3 reads TGTGCCTGGAGTGGACCGTCCGGGGGCTACACCTTC. Translation gives CAWSGPSGGYTF.

The chain combines TRBV18 with TRBJ1-1; the D gene is possibly TRBD1 (5 bases). The CDR3 runs to 16 residues. Germline CDR1 and CDR2: KGHSH and LQKENI. The ends were cut back, 0 bases at V and 5 bases at J, with 16 bases in the middle. The CDR3, as DNA: TGTGCCAGCTCACCACCGGCTGGTAGGGGCGCGACTGAAGCTTTCTTT. Protein product: CASSPPAGRGATEAFF.

This clone was observed a handful of times. The chain carries TRBV28 and TRBJ1-3; 7 positions match TRBD1. The V and J ends lost 5 bases and 0 bases, in that order; junction bases with no gene match: 4. In germline, CDR1 is MDHEN, CDR2 SYDVKM. The CDR3 consists of 15 residues. CDR3 coding DNA: TGTGCCAGCAGTCTGACAGGGCTCTCTGGAAACACCATATATTTT. Encoded protein: CASSLTGLSGNTIYF. Supplemented by reference TRBV28 and TRBJ1-3, the full variable domain reads DVKVTQSSRYLVKRTGEKVFLECVQDMDHENMFWYRQDPGLGLRLIYFSYDVKMKEKGDIPEGYSVSREKKERFSLILESASTNQTSMYLCASSLTGLSGNTIYFGEGSWLTVV.

V usage is TRBV30 and J usage is TRBJ1-2, with D possibly being TRBD1 (6 bases). This CDR3 has 14 residues. V lost 0 bases and J 6 bases, leaving 14 bases between the germline ends. CDR1 is GTSNPN and CDR2 is SVGIG in the germline V gene (reference sequence). CDR3 in amino acids: CAWSVHTRDNGYTF. In nucleotides, the CDR3 is TGTGCCTGGAGTGTACATACCCGGGACAATGGCTACACCTTC. Full variable domain (outside the CDR3, taken from reference TRBV30 and TRBJ1-2): SQTIHQWPATLVQPVGSPLSLECTVEGTSNPNLYWYRQAAGRGLQLLFYSVGIGQISSEVPQNLSASRPQDRQFILSSKKLLLSDSGFYLCAWSVHTRDNGYTFGSGTRLTVV.

Only a few counts were recorded for this clone. The rearrangement uses TRBV19 and TRBJ2-2, with D tentatively TRBD1 (7 bases). V dropped 5 bases and J dropped 4 bases, with 17 bases sitting between them. The length of the CDR3 is 16 residues. CDR1 is LNHDA, CDR2 SQIVND, per germline (reference sequence). In DNA form, the CDR3 reads TGTGCCAGTAGTCGGGCTCACAGGGGAGGCACCGGGGAGCTGTTTTTT. Translating it yields CASSRAHRGGTGELFF.

The V gene is TRBV14, the J gene TRBJ2-5, with 8 bases matching TRBD2. Trimming cost V 4 bases and J 5 bases; bases outside gene matches: 9. Germline assignment: CDR1 SGHDN and CDR2 FVKESK. CDR3 length equals 15 residues. CDR3 coding DNA: TGTGCCAGCAGCCCCCTCGGGGGGGAGAGGGAGACCCAGTACTTC. As protein: CASSPLGGERETQYF.

This chain uses TRBV4-1 with TRBJ1-5, with TRBD1 matching over 9 bases. V shed 4 bases and J 6 bases; nucleotides not matched to a gene: 10. Germline V lookup: CDR1 MGHRA, CDR2 YSYEKL. CDR3 length: 16 amino acids. The CDR3 coding sequence is TGCGCCAGCAGCCCCGGTAGGGACAGGGTCGGTCAGCCCCAGCATTTT. Amino acids: CASSPGRDRVGQPQHF.

The rearrangement joins TRBV18 to TRBJ2-7; 8 nucleotides match TRBD2. Per the germline V gene, CDR1 is KGHSH and CDR2 is LQKENI. The J segment lost 6 bases and the V segment lost 4 bases, leaving 2 bases of the junction unmatched. The length of the CDR3 is 12 residues. The CDR3 is CASSRSGSEQYF. CDR3 nucleotide sequence: TGTGCCAGCTCACGAAGCGGGAGCGAGCAGTACTTC.

The chain has TRBV9 and TRBJ1-4; 9 bases align to TRBD1. With 4 bases clipped from V and 8 bases from J, the junction kept 9 bases outside the gene matches. The germline V gene has CDR1 SGDLS and CDR2 YYNGEE. This CDR3 region has 15 residues. The CDR3 nucleotides read TGTGCCAGCAGCCTCTCCGGGACAGGGTACGAAAAACTGTTTTTT. This codes for CASSLSGTGYEKLFF.